This T cell receptor (beta chain) was captured in a study of T-cell reconstitution after alpha-beta-depleted transplantation in children. After removal of 4 bases from V and 10 bases from J, the junction contained 8 bases not matched to a gene. This CDR3 is built from 13 residues. Germline assignment: CDR1 LNHDA and CDR2 SQIVND (reference sequence). During its preparation, the TCRbeta library received unique molecular identifiers. MiXCR was run by TCRdb on the PCR reads, yielding one entry per CDR3 protein. The data contain 150,000 to 200,000 distinct CDR3 sequences, more than 6.5% of them singletons. At least ten counts were recorded for this clonotype.

Material: PBMCs from the stem cell graft donor, obtained from the stem cell graft. This sequence joins TRBV19 and TRBJ1-1; TRBD1 agrees at 8 bases. The receptor comes from a human donor who donated a stem cell graft to a child with Wiskott-Aldrich syndrome. In DNA form, the CDR3 reads TGTGCCAGTAGTACCAACGGACAGGGTCGAGCTTTCTTT. This gives the protein CASSTNGQGRAFF.